This T cell receptor beta chain came from a study of cytomegalovirus exposure and HLA in healthy donors. Study-wide results and caveats: Usually a TCR sequence was rare, but some public TCRs were found in many donors. Under in vitro conditions, a few CMV-associated chains were confirmed as specific for CMV antigens.

A roughly 120-subject validation cohort, separate from the approximately 670-subject first cohort, supplied the donors. The repertoire was sequenced with immunoSEQ multiplex PCR; TCRdb's copy has only in-frame clones and lacks some. The repertoire holds approximately 180,000 clones, roughly 86% seen once, with roughly 3% in the top ten. CDR1 is MNHEY and CDR2 is SMNVEV in the germline V gene (reference sequence). The ends lost 7 bases at V and 3 bases at J; junction bases unmatched: 10. The CDR3 runs to 16 residues. Note on this clone: Its specificity is unknown.

The V call is TRBV27, the J call TRBJ1-3; TRBD1 aligns across 9 bases. Material for sequencing was PBMCs. This sequence was found in a man aged 18 to 35 in good health and CMV-seropositive. CDR3 residues: CASKLLGTGNGNTIYF. CDR3 nucleotides: TGTGCCAGCAAACTCCTCGGGACAGGGAATGGAAACACCATATATTTT.